The sequence of this T cell receptor beta chain was determined in a study of T cells in Graves' hyperthyroidism and ophthalmopathy. Amplified regions were TCR beta CDR3 sequences from RNA transcripts. A first-round RT-PCR of the TCR CDR3 used the HTBI primer set. TCRdb recomputed calls from the multiplex PCR reads with MiXCR, one row per CDR3 protein. This table has approximately 640,000 distinct CDR3 sequences, 45% appearing once. This CDR3 is 13 amino acids long. The V end lost 8 bases, the J end lost 8 bases, and 18 bases lay between the germline ends. The germline gives CDR1 SQVTM, CDR2 ANQGSEA. This TCR came from an adult man with Graves' disease, either hyperthyroidism or ophthalmopathy (not recorded which). The rearrangement joins TRBV29-1 to TRBJ1-4; D is ambiguous. Specimen: peripheral blood or thyroid tissue (not recorded which). CDR3 coding DNA: TGCAGCCCAGGACCGAAGGCGCGCGAAAAACTGTTTTTT. Its translation is CSPGPKAREKLFF.